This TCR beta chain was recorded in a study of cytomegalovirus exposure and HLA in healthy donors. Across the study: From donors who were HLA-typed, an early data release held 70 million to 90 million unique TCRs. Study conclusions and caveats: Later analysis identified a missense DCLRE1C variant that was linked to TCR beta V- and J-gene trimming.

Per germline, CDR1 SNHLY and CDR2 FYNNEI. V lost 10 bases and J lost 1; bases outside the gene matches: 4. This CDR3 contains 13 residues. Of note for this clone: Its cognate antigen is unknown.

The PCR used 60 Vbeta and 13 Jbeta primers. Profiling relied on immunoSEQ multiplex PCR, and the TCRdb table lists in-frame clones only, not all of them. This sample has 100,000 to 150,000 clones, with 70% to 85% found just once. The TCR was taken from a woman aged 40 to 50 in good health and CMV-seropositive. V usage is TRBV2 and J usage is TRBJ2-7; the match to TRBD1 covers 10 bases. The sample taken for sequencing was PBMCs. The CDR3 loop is CATGTGVSYEQYF. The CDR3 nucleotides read TGTGCCACCGGGACAGGGGTGTCCTACGAGCAGTACTTC.